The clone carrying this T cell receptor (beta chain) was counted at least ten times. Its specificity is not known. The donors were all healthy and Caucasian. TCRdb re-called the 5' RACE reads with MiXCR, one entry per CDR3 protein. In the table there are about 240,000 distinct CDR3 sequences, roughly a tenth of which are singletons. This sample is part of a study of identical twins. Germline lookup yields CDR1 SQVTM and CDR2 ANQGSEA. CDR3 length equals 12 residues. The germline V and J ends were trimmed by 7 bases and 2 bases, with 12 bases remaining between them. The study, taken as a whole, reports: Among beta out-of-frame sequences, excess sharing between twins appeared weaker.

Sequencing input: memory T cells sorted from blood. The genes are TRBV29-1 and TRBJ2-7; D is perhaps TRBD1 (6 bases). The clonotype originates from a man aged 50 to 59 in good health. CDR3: CSAQGFTYEQYF. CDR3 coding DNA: TGCAGCGCTCAGGGGTTTACCTACGAGCAGTACTTC.